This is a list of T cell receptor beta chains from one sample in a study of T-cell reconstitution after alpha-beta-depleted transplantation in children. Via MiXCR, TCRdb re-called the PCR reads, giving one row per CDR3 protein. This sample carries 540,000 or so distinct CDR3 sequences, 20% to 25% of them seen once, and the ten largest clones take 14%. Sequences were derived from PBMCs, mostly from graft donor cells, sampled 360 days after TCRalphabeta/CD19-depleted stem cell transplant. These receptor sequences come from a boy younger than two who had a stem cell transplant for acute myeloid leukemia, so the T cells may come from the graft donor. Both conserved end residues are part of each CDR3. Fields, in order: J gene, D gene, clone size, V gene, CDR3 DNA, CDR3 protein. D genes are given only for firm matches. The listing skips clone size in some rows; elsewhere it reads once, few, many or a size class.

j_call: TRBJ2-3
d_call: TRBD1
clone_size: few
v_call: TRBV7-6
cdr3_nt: TGTGCCAGCAGCTATACAGGGGGAAGCACAGATACGCAGTATTTT
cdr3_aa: CASSYTGGSTDTQYF

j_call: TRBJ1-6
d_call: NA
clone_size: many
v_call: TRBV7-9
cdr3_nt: TGTGCCAGCAGCTTGACAGCTTCTTCACCCCTCCACTTT
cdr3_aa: CASSLTASSPLHF

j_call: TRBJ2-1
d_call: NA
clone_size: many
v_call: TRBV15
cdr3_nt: TGTGCCACCACATTTTCCGGGAACAATGAGCAGTTCTTC
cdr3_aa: CATTFSGNNEQFF

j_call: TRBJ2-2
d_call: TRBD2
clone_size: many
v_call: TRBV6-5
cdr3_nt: TGTGCCAGCAGTTACTGGAAGGCGGGGGGGCCGAAGACCGGGGAGCTGTTTTTT
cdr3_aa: CASSYWKAGGPKTGELFF

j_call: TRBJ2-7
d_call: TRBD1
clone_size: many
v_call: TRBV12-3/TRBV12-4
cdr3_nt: TGTGCCAGCAGGGGGACAGTTTCCCACTACGAGCAGTACTTC
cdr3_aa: CASRGTVSHYEQYF

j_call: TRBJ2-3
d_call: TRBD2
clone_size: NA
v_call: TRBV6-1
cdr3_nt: TGTGCCAGCAAGCGGGGGGCGACAGATACGCAGTATTTT
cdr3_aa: CASKRGATDTQYF

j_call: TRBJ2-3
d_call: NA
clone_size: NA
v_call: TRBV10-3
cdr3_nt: TGTGCCATCAGTGGGGTAACAGGCTCCACAGATACGCAGTATTTT
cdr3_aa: CAISGVTGSTDTQYF

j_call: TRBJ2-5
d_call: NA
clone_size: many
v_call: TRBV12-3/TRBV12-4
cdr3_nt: TGTGCCAGCAGGAGACAAGGAAGGTACCAAGAGACCCAGTACTTC
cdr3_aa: CASRRQGRYQETQYF

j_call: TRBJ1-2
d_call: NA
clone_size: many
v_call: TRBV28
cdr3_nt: TGTGCCAGCAGACAGGGCAGGGGCCGGGGCTACACCTTC
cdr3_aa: CASRQGRGRGYTF

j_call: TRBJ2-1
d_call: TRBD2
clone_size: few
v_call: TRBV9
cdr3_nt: TGTGCCAGCAGCGTAGTGGGACTAGCGGGGGTCTACAATGAGCAGTTCTTC
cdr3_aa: CASSVVGLAGVYNEQFF

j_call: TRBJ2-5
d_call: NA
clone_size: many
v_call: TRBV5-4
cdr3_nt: TGTGCCAGCAGCTTGAATCCGGTGGGGGAGACCCAGTACTTC
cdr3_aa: CASSLNPVGETQYF

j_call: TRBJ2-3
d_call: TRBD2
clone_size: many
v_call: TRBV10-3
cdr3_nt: TGTGCCATCAGTCTAGCGGGGACAGATACGCAGTATTTT
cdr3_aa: CAISLAGTDTQYF

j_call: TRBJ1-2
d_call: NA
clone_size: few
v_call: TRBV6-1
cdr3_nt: TGTGCCAGCAGTGGAGAGGGTCTTGGGGGCTACACCTTC
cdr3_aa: CASSGEGLGGYTF

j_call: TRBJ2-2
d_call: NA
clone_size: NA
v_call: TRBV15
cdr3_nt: TGTGCCACCAGCAGAGAACACAGGGCCACCGGGGAGCTGTTTTTT
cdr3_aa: CATSREHRATGELFF

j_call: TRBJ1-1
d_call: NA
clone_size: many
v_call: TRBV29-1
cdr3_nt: TGCAGCGTTGCAGGGCGTCGGAACACTGAAGCTTTCTTT
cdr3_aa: CSVAGRRNTEAFF

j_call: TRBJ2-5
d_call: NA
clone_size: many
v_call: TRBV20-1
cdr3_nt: TGCAGTGCTGCACGACAGGTGAAAGAGACCCAGTACTTC
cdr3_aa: CSAARQVKETQYF

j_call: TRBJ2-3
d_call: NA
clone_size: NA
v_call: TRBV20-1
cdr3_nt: TGCAGTGTTACTAGCTGGGCGGATACGCAGTATTTT
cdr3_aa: CSVTSWADTQYF

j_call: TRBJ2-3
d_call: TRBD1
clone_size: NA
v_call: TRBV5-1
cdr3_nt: TGCGCCAGCAGCTTGTGGGGTCAGGGGGCATCCCTTAATACGCAGTATTTT
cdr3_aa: CASSLWGQGASLNTQYF

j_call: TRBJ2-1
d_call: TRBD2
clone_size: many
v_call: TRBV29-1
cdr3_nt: TGCAGCGTTGAAACGCGGGGGGGCCTAAATGAGCAGTTCTTC
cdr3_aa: CSVETRGGLNEQFF

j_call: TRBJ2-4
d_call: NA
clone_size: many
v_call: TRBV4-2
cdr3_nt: TGTGCCAGCAGCCAGGGAACAGTAGCCAAAAACATTCAGTACTTC
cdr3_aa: CASSQGTVAKNIQYF

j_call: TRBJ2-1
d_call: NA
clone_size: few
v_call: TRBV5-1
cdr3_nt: TGCGCCAGCAGCTTGATGACGCAGGGGCCCTACAATGAGCAGTTCTTC
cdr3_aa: CASSLMTQGPYNEQFF

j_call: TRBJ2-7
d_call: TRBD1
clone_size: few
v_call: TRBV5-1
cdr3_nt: TGCGCCAGCAGTCTTTCGGGACAGACCTCCTACGAGCAGTACTTC
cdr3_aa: CASSLSGQTSYEQYF

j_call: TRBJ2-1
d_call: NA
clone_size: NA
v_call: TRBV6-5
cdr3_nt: TGTGCCAGCAGTTATGTTGCAGGGGGGCAGGGGGAGCAGTTCTTC
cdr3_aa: CASSYVAGGQGEQFF

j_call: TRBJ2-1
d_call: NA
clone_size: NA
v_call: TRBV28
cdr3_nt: TGTGCCAGCAGTTCCCGATACGGGCGACGGGGCAATGAGCAGTTCTTC
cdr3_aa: CASSSRYGRRGNEQFF

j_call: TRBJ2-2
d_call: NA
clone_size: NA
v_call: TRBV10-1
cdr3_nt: TGCGCCAGCAGGCAGGGTTTGGGCGGGGAGCTGTTTTTT
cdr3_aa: CASRQGLGGELFF

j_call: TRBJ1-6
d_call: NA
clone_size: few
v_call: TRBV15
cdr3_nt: TGTGCCACCAGCAGGACGGAAGATTCACCCCTCCACTTT
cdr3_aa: CATSRTEDSPLHF

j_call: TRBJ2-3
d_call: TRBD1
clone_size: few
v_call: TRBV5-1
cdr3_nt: TGCGCCAGCAGATACACCGGGACAGCCTTCACAGATACGCAGTATTTT
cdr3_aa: CASRYTGTAFTDTQYF

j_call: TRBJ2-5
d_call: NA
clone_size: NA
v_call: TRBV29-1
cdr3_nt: TGCAGCGTTGGGGTATCTCCAGGGGACCAAGAGACCCAGTACTTC
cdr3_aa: CSVGVSPGDQETQYF

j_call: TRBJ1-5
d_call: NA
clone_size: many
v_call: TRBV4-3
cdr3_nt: TGCGCCAGCAGCCAAGATCAGGGTACTTATCAGCCCCAGCATTTT
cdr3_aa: CASSQDQGTYQPQHF

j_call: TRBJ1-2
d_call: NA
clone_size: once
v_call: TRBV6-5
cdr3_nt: TGTGCCAGCAGTTTTGGGCAGAAGAACTATGGCTACACCTTC
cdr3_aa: CASSFGQKNYGYTF

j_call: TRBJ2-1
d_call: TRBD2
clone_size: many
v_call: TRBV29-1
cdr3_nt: TGCAGCGTTGATGGGGGGGACTGGTCTAGGTTCTTC
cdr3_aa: CSVDGGDWSRFF

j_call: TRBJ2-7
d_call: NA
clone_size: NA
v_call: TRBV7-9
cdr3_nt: TGTGCCAGCAGCTTAGACCGTGGTGACGAGCAGTACTTC
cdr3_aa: CASSLDRGDEQYF

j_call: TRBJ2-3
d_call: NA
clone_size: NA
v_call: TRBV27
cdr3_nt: TGTGCCAGCAGTTCCTCCCCAGTCACAGATACGCAGTATTTT
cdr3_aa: CASSSSPVTDTQYF

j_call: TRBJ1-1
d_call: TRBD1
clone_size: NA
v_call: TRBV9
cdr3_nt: TGTGCCAGCAGCGTAGTTGGACAGGGGAACACTGAAGCTTTCTTT
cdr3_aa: CASSVVGQGNTEAFF

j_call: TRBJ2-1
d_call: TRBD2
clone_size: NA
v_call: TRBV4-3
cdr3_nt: TGCGCCAGCAGCCAAGATGTAGCGGGGGACAATGAGCAGTTCTTC
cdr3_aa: CASSQDVAGDNEQFF

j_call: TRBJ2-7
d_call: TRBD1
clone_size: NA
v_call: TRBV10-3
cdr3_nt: TGTGCCATCAGTGAATTTCTTCAGGGGGCTGGCGAGCAGTACTTC
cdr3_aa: CAISEFLQGAGEQYF

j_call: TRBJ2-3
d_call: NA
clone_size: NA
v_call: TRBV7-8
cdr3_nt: TGTGCCAGCAGCCCCCGTTCGTCGCGGGGAGATACGCAGTATTTT
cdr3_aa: CASSPRSSRGDTQYF

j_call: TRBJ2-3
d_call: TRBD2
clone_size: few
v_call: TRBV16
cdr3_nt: TGTGCCAGCAGCCAATCTAGCGGGACGTACACAGATACGCAGTATTTT
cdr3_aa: CASSQSSGTYTDTQYF

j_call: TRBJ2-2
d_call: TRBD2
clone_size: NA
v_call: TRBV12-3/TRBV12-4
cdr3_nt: TGTGCCAGCGGTTCGGGACTAGTAGGCGCCGGGGAGCTGTTTTTT
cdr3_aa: CASGSGLVGAGELFF

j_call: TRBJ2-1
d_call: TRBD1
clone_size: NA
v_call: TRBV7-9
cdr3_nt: TGTGCCAGCAGCCCTTACCGGGACAGGGTTAGGGATGAGCAGTTCTTC
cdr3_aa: CASSPYRDRVRDEQFF

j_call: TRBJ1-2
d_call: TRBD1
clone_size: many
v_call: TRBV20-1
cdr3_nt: TGCAGTGCTAGAGTTGAGGGACAGGGGCGGTTTGGCTACACCTTC
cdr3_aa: CSARVEGQGRFGYTF

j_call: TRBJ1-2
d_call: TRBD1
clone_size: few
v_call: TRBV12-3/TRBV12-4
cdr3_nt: TGTGCCAGCAGTTTTCATCGACAGGGGGCAGGCTATGGCTACACCTTC
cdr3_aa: CASSFHRQGAGYGYTF

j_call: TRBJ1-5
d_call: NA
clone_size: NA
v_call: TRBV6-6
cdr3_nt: TGTGCCAGCAGTTACGGAGCCAATCAGCCCCAGCATTTT
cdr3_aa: CASSYGANQPQHF